The clone carrying this T cell receptor (beta chain) was recorded at least ten times. No antigen is known for it. The data were obtained in a study of T-cell reconstitution after alpha-beta-depleted transplantation in children. Study outcomes and limitations: Several hundred expanded graft clones reportedly were the source of alpha-beta T cells about two months after transplant. The authors attributed T-cell counts and diversity one year after transplant mostly to newly produced T cells. Some patients owed their high day-60 TCRbeta diversity to surviving recipient T cells and thymic progenitors.

The TCRbeta library incorporated unique molecular identifiers. In TCRdb, the PCR reads were re-called with MiXCR into one record per CDR3 protein. This sample has around 94,000 distinct CDR3 sequences, with about 6% found just once. Germline V gene data show CDR1 as MNHNS and CDR2 as SASEGT. The CDR3 length is 15 residues. V trimming: 6 bases; J trimming: 2 bases; junction bases outside the gene matches: 8. The chain uses TRBV6-1 and TRBJ2-3; 7 bases fit TRBD1. The sequence derives from a female patient aged 2-15 years who had a stem cell transplant for Fanconi anemia, so the T cells may come from the graft donor. The sample in question was PBMCs, mostly from graft donor cells, obtained 60 days after TCRalphabeta/CD19-depleted stem cell transplant. The CDR3 coding sequence is TGTGCCAGCAGGCCCGGGACAGTCCTCACAGATACGCAGTATTTT. Encoded protein: CASRPGTVLTDTQYF.